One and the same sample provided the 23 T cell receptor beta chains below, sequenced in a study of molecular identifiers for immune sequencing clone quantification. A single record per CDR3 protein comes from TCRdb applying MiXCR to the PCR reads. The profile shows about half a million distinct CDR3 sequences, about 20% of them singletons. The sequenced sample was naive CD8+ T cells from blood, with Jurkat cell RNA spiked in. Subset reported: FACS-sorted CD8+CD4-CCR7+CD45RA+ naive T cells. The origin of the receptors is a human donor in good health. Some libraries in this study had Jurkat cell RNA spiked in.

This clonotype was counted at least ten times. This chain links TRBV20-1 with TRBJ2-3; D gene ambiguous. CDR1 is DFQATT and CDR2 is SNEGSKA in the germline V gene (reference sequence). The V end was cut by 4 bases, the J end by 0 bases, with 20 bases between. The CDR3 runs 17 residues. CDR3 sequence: CSANPSLEPTSTDTQYF. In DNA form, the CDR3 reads TGCAGTGCTAACCCCTCCCTCGAACCAACCAGCACAGATACGCAGTATTTT.

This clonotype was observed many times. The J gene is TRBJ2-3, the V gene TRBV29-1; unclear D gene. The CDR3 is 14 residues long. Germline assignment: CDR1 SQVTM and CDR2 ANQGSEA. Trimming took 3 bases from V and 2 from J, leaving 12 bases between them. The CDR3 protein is CSVEWVGPTDTQYF. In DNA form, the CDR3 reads TGCAGCGTTGAGTGGGTCGGACCCACAGATACGCAGTATTTT.

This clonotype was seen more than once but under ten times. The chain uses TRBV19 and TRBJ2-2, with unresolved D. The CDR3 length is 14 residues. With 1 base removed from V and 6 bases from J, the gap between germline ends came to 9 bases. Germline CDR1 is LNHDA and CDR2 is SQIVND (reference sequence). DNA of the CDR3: TGTGCCAGTAGTATAGGTTGGCCACCCGGGGAGCTGTTTTTT. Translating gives CASSIGWPPGELFF.

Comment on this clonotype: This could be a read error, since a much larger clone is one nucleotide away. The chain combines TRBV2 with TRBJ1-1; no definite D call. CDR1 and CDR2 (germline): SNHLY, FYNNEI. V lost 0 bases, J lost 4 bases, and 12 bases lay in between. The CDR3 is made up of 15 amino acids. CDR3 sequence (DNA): TGTGCCAGCAGTGAAGCGCTTACAGTGGGCACTGAAGCTTTCTTT. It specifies CASSEALTVGTEAFF.

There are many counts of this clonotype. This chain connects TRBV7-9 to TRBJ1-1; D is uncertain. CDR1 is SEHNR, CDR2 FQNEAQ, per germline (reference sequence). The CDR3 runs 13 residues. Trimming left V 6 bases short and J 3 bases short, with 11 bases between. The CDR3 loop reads CASRTPTDTEAFF. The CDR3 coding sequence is TGTGCCAGCAGGACGCCTACGGACACTGAAGCTTTCTTT.

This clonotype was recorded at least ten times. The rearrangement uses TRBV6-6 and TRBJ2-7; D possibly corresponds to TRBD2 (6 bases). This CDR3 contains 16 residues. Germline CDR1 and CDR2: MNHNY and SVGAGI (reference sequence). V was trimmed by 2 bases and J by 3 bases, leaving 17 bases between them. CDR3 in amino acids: CASSYERTEGGYEQYF. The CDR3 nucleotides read TGTGCCAGCAGTTACGAGCGGACTGAGGGAGGCTACGAGCAGTACTTC.

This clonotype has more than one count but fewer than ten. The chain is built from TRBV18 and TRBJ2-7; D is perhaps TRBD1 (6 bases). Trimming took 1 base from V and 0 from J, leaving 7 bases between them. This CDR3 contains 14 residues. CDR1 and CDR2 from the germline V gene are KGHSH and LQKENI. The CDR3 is CASSPQDSSYEQYF. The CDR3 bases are TGTGCCAGCTCACCACAGGACAGCTCCTACGAGCAGTACTTC.

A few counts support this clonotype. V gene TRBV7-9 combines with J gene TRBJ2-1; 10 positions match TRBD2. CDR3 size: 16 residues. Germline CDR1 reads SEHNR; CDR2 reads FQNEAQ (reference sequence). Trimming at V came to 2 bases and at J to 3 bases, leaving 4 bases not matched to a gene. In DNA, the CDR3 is TGTGCCAGCAGCTTAACCTCTAGCGGGGGCTACAATGAGCAGTTCTTC. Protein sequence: CASSLTSSGGYNEQFF.

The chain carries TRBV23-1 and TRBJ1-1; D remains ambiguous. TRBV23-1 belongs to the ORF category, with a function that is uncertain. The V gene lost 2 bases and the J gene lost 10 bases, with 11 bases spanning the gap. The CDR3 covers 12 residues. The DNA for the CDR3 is TGCGCCAGCAGTCAACGGGGTGTACCAGCTTTCTTT. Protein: CASSQRGVPAFF.

Written as DNA, the CDR3 is TGTGCCTGGCTCCCGACAGAACTTGGAAACACCATATATTTT. Its translation is CAWLPTELGNTIYF. The chain couples TRBV30 to TRBJ1-3; possible D gene TRBD1, 5 bases. Germline V gives CDR1 GTSNPN, CDR2 SVGIG (reference sequence). V gave up 5 bases and J gave up 3 bases, with 14 bases separating them. CDR3 length: 14 amino acids.

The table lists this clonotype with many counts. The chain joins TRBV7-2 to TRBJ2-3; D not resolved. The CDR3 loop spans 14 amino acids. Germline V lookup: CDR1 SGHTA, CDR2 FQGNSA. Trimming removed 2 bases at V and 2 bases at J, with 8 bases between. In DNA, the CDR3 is TGTGCCAGCAGCTTACGAAACCCCACAGATACGCAGTATTTT. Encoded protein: CASSLRNPTDTQYF.

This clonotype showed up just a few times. CDR3 amino acids: CASSPQSAGLGTEAFF. CDR3 sequence (DNA): TGTGCCAGCAGCCCACAGAGTGCAGGGCTGGGCACTGAAGCTTTCTTT. The rearrangement links TRBV11-2 to TRBJ1-1, with D possibly TRBD1 on 5 matching bases. The CDR3 extends over 16 amino acids. Trimming cost V 5 bases and J 4 bases, with 20 bases left between them. The germline gives CDR1 SGHAT, CDR2 FQNNGV.

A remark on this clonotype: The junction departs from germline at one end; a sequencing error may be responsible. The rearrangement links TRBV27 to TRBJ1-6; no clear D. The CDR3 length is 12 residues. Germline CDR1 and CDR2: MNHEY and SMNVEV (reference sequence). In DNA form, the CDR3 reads TGTGCCAGCAGTTACAATAATTCGCCCCCCCACTTT. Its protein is CASSYNNSPPHF.

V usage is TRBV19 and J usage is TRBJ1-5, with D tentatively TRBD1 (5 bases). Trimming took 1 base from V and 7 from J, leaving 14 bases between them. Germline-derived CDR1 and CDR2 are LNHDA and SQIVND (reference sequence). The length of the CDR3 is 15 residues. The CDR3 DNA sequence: TGTGCCAGTAGTATAGGCACACGGGGGACCCAGCCCCAGCATTTT. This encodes CASSIGTRGTQPQHF.

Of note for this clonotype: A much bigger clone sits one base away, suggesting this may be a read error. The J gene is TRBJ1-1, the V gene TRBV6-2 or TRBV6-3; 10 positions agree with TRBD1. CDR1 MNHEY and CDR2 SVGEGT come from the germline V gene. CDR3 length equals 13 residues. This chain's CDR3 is CAGSYGQGVEAFF. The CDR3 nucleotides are TGTGCCGGCAGTTACGGACAGGGGGTTGAAGCTTTCTTT.

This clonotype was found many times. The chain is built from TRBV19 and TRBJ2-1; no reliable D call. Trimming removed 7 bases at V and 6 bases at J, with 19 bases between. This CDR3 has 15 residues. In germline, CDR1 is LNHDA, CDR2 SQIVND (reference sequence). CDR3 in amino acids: CASKIISGPSNEQFF. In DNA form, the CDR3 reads TGTGCCAGTAAAATTATTTCAGGTCCTTCCAATGAGCAGTTCTTC.

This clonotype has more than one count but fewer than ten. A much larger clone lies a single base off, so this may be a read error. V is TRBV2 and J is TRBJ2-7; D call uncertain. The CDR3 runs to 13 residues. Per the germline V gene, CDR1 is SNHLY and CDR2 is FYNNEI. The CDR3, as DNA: TGTGCCAGCAGTGCAGCGCTCTCCTACAAGCAGTACTTC. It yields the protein CASSAALSYKQYF.

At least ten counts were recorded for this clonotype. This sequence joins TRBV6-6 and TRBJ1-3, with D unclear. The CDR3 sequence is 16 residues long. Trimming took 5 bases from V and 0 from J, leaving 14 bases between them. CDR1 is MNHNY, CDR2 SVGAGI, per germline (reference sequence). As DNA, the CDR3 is TGTGCCAGCAGTCCCCTAATCCAGAGCTCTGGAAACACCATATATTTT. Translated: CASSPLIQSSGNTIYF.

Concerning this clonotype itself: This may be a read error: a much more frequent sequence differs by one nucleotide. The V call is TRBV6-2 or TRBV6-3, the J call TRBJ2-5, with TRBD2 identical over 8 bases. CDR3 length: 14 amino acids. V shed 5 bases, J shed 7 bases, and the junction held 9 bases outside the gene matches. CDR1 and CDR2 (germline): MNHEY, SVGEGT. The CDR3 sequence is CASSPSRGAGTQYF. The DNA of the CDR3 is TGTGCCAGCAGTCCATCGCGGGGGGCCGGGACCCAGTACTTC.

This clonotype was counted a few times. CDR3 protein: CASSSPGTSGRSYNEQFF. For the CDR3, the DNA is TGTGCCAGCAGTTCCCCCGGGACTAGCGGGAGGTCCTACAATGAGCAGTTCTTC. This rearrangement joins TRBV6-2 or TRBV6-3 to TRBJ2-1; 15 nucleotides align to TRBD2. Germline CDR1 and CDR2: MNHEY and SVGEGT. The CDR3 length is 18 residues. The V and J ends lost 4 bases and 1 base, in that order; junction bases with no gene match: 5.

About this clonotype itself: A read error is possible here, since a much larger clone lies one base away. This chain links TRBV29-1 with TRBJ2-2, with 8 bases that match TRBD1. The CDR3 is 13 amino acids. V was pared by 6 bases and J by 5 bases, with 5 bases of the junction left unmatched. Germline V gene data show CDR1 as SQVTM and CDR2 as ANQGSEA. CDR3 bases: TGCAGCGTACCGACAGGGGATACCGGGGAGCTGTTTTTT. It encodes CSVPTGDTGELFF.

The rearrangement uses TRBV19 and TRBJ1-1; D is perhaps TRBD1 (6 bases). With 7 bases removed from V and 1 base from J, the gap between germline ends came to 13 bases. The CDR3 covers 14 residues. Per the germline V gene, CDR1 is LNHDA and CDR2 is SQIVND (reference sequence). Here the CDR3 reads CASIMTGGNTEAFF. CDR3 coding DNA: TGTGCCAGTATCATGACAGGAGGGAACACTGAAGCTTTCTTT.

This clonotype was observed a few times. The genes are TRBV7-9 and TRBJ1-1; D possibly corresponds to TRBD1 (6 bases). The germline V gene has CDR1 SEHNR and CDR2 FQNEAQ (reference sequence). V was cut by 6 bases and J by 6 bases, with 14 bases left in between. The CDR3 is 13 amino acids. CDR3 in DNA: TGTGCCAGCAGTCCACCAGGGGCTGCTGAAGCTTTCTTT. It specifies CASSPPGAAEAFF.